The 26 T cell receptor beta chains listed next were all sequenced from one sample in a study of blood T cell repertoires in COVID-19. Data came from immunoSEQ multiplex PCR; TCRdb stores just in-frame clones and leaves some out. The sample holds roughly 300,000 clones, about nine tenths seen once. The sample consisted of peripheral blood. These receptors were obtained from a woman in her twenties or thirties with COVID-19, enrolled during active disease.

The chain couples TRBV7-9 to TRBJ1-4, with 8 nucleotides matching TRBD1. The CDR3 sequence is 16 residues long. Trimming cost V 1 base and J 1 base; bases outside gene matches: 2. Germline V CDR1 and CDR2: SEHNR, FQNEAQ (reference sequence). CDR3 residues: CASSLGQGRTNEKLFF. CDR3 sequence (DNA): TGTGCCAGCAGCTTAGGACAGGGGAGAACTAATGAAAAACTGTTTTTT. Full variable domain (remainder filled in from reference TRBV7-9 and TRBJ1-4): DTGVSQNPRHKITKRGQNVTFRCDPISEHNRLYWYRQTLGQGPEFLTYFQNEAQLEKSRLLSDRFSAERPKGSFSTLEIQRTEQGDSAMYLCASSLGQGRTNEKLFFGSGTQLSVL.

V gene TRBV19 combines with J gene TRBJ2-7, with D possibly TRBD2 on 6 matching bases. The germline gives CDR1 LNHDA, CDR2 SQIVND (reference sequence). The length of the CDR3 is 12 residues. V gave up 3 bases and J gave up 5 bases, with 8 bases separating them. The CDR3 coding sequence is TGTGCCAGTAGTATCGGGGGACACGAGCAGTACTTC. Its translation is CASSIGGHEQYF.

V usage is TRBV2 and J usage is TRBJ2-1; TRBD2 might be the D (5 bases). Germline lookup yields CDR1 SNHLY and CDR2 FYNNEI. CDR3 length equals 15 residues. Trimming took off 1 base at V and 5 bases at J, with 12 bases between the two ends. CDR3 sequence: CASSEEAGRNNEQFF. CDR3 DNA sequence: TGTGCCAGCAGTGAAGAGGCGGGTAGGAACAATGAGCAGTTCTTC.

This clone occurred once. The V call is TRBV5-1, the J call TRBJ2-5, with 8 bases identical to TRBD1. Germline CDR1 reads SGHRS; CDR2 reads YFSETQ. Unmatched junction bases numbered 10, after V lost 4 bases and J lost 2 bases. There are 16 residues in the CDR3. Here the CDR3 DNA reads TGCGCCAGCAGCACCCAGGACAGGGAGCTGCAAGAGACCCAGTACTTC. The encoded protein is CASSTQDRELQETQYF.

CDR3 DNA sequence: TGTGCCAGCAGTACCCGGACAGGCAGCTATGGCTACACCTTC. Translated, it gives CASSTRTGSYGYTF. The rearrangement links TRBV6-5 to TRBJ1-2; 7 bases fit TRBD1. The CDR3 has 14 amino acids. Unmatched junction bases numbered 7, after V lost 5 bases and J lost 4 bases. Germline assignment: CDR1 MNHEY and CDR2 SVGAGI.

V and J are TRBV3-1 (or the pseudogene TRBV3-2) and TRBJ1-6; 8 nucleotides align to TRBD1. The CDR3 is 16 residues long. Germline CDR1 LGHDT, CDR2 YNNKEL (reference sequence). Trimming removed 0 bases from V and 7 bases from J; junction bases left unmatched: 5. The CDR3 coding sequence is TGTGCCAGCAGCCAAGAAACTACAGGGGGAAATTCACCCCTCCACTTT. This encodes CASSQETTGGNSPLHF.

V is TRBV20-1 and J is TRBJ1-1; D unclear. The CDR3 totals 12 residues. The V end was cut by 3 bases, the J end by 6 bases, with 11 bases between. The germline gives CDR1 DFQATT, CDR2 SNEGSKA (reference sequence). CDR3 in amino acids: CSASPLGAEAFF. CDR3 nucleotide sequence: TGCAGTGCTAGTCCCCTAGGCGCTGAAGCTTTCTTT.

The chain has TRBV28 and TRBJ2-4, with D hard to call. This CDR3 has 13 residues. Germline V gives CDR1 MDHEN, CDR2 SYDVKM. The V and J ends lost 6 bases and 5 bases respectively, with 11 bases between them. The DNA of the CDR3 is TGTGCCAGCAGCCGAGCACCGGAAAACATTCAGTACTTC. Translated, it gives CASSRAPENIQYF.

The chain has TRBV5-6 and TRBJ1-2; the D is unclear. Germline CDR1 and CDR2: SGHDT and YYEEEE. V was shortened by 0 bases and J by 0 bases, with 6 bases between the two germline ends. CDR3 length: 14 residues. Here the CDR3 reads CASSLAGSNYGYTF. DNA of the CDR3: TGTGCCAGCAGCTTGGCAGGTTCTAACTATGGCTACACCTTC. Drawing the rest from reference TRBV5-6 and TRBJ1-2, the complete variable domain is DAGVTQSPTHLIKTRGQQVTLRCSPKSGHDTVSWYQQALGQGPQFIFQYYEEEERQRGNFPDRFSGHQFPNYSSELNVNALLLGDSALYLCASSLAGSNYGYTFGSGTRLTVV.

V is TRBV19 and J is TRBJ1-4; TRBD1 is a possible D gene (6 bases). V gave up 5 bases and J gave up 3 bases, with 13 bases separating them. There are 15 residues in the CDR3. CDR1 is LNHDA, CDR2 SQIVND, per germline (reference sequence). The CDR3 is CASSGNRAANEKLFF. The CDR3 nucleotides read TGTGCCAGTAGTGGGAACAGGGCCGCTAATGAAAAACTGTTTTTT.

The gene calls are TRBV6-1 and TRBJ1-1; maybe TRBD1 (6 bases). Trimming took 1 base from V and 1 from J, leaving 10 bases between them. The CDR3 contains 15 residues. In germline, CDR1 is MNHNS, CDR2 SASEGT. The CDR3 spells CASSEEPGENTEAFF. Written as DNA, the CDR3 is TGTGCCAGCAGTGAAGAACCAGGGGAGAACACTGAAGCTTTCTTT.

The chain couples TRBV30 to TRBJ2-7; possible D gene TRBD1, 6 bases. Trimming took off 3 bases at V and 0 bases at J, with 12 bases between the two ends. The CDR3 has 14 amino acids. The germline V gene has CDR1 GTSNPN and CDR2 SVGIG (reference sequence). CDR3 sequence (DNA): TGTGCCTGGAGATCAGGACAGCGCTCCTACGAGCAGTACTTC. Protein product: CAWRSGQRSYEQYF.

The chain couples TRBV28 to TRBJ1-1; D remains unclear. V was cut by 3 bases and J by 0 bases, with 5 bases left in between. Germline CDR1 MDHEN, CDR2 SYDVKM. The CDR3 has 13 residues. The CDR3 loop reads CASSFSVNTEAFF. The CDR3 DNA reads TGTGCCAGCAGTTTTTCAGTGAACACTGAAGCTTTCTTT.

The chain joins TRBV19 to TRBJ1-1; D is undetermined. In germline, CDR1 is LNHDA, CDR2 SQIVND (reference sequence). Trimming took off 10 bases at V and 1 base at J, with 13 bases between the two ends. The CDR3 is 13 amino acids. CDR3 nucleotide sequence: TGTGCCACCTCCCGGGGAGCGAACACTGAAGCTTTCTTT. Translated, it gives CATSRGANTEAFF.

The rearrangement links TRBV19 to TRBJ2-1, with 10 bases aligning to TRBD2. Germline V CDR1 and CDR2: LNHDA, SQIVND (reference sequence). V was clipped by 4 bases and J by 0 bases; unmatched bases: 6. The CDR3 contains 17 residues. The CDR3 region has the DNA TGTGCCAGTAGTACCTCCGGACTAGCGGTCTCCTACAATGAGCAGTTCTTC. This codes for CASSTSGLAVSYNEQFF.

CDR3 nucleotides: TGTGCCAGCGGGGCTAGCGGGAGTTCCGAGCAGTACTTC. Amino acid sequence: CASGASGSSEQYF. This sequence joins TRBV2 and TRBJ2-7; 10 bases match TRBD2. CDR1 SNHLY and CDR2 FYNNEI come from the germline V gene. V was pared by 8 bases and J by 6 bases, with 7 bases of the junction left unmatched. The CDR3 loop spans 13 amino acids.

The chain uses TRBV7-9 and TRBJ2-7; D possibly corresponds to TRBD2 (6 bases). CDR3 length: 15 residues. V was pared by 5 bases and J by 2 bases, with 16 bases between. CDR1 and CDR2 (germline): SEHNR, FQNEAQ (reference sequence). In DNA form, the CDR3 reads TGTGCCAGCAGCCCACAAGCGGGTTTTGCCTACGAGCAGTACTTC. Translation gives CASSPQAGFAYEQYF.

The rearrangement links TRBV6-5 to TRBJ2-5, with D perhaps matching TRBD2 (6 bases). Trimming left V 6 bases short and J 1 base short, with 15 bases between. Germline V CDR1 and CDR2: MNHEY, SVGAGI. The CDR3 is 15 residues long. The CDR3 sequence is CASSSGSRAQETQYF. The CDR3 DNA reads as TGTGCCAGCAGCTCCGGGAGTAGGGCCCAAGAGACCCAGTACTTC.

This chain connects TRBV14 to TRBJ2-7, with TRBD1 identical over 7 bases. The trim removed 1 base at V and 7 bases at J, leaving 13 bases unmatched. Looked up from germline, CDR1 is SGHDN and CDR2 is FVKESK. The length of the CDR3 is 16 residues. The CDR3 is CASSQAPGDSLGEQYF. The CDR3 DNA sequence: TGTGCCAGCAGCCAAGCTCCCGGGGACAGCCTGGGGGAGCAGTACTTC.

The chain combines TRBV5-1 with TRBJ2-1, with 7 bases fitting TRBD2. Germline V gives CDR1 SGHRS, CDR2 YFSETQ. CDR3 length: 15 residues. V lost 0 bases to trimming and J lost 5 bases; unmatched junction nucleotides: 5. CDR3 region: CASSLGLADHNEQFF. CDR3 in DNA: TGCGCCAGCAGCTTGGGGCTAGCGGATCACAATGAGCAGTTCTTC. Based on the CDR3 plus reference TRBV5-1 and TRBJ2-1, the full variable domain is KAGVTQTPRYLIKTRGQQVTLSCSPISGHRSVSWYQQTPGQGLQFLFEYFSETQRNKGNFPGRFSGRQFSNSRSEMNVSTLELGDSALYLCASSLGLADHNEQFFGPGTRLTVL.

The V gene is TRBV5-8, the J gene TRBJ1-6; no definite D call. V gave up 0 bases and J gave up 10 bases, with 11 bases separating them. This CDR3 spans 14 amino acids. Per germline, CDR1 SGHTS and CDR2 YDEGEE. The CDR3 loop reads CASSLGQVESPLHF. The CDR3 DNA sequence: TGTGCCAGCAGCTTGGGGCAGGTAGAGTCACCCCTCCACTTT.

This chain connects TRBV28 to TRBJ1-4; D may be TRBD1 (5 bases). The germline V gene has CDR1 MDHEN and CDR2 SYDVKM. CDR3 length: 15 amino acids. The V end lost 5 bases, the J end lost 3 bases, and 13 bases lay between the germline ends. CDR3 DNA: TGTGCCAGCAGTAAGTGGGGCGGTGCTAATGAAAAACTGTTTTTT. It is translated as CASSKWGGANEKLFF.

This clone was seen ten or more times. The J gene is TRBJ2-7, the V gene TRBV6-1; 7 positions agree with TRBD1. The germline CDR1 and CDR2 sequences are MNHNS and SASEGT. The CDR3 is 16 amino acids. V was clipped by 0 bases and J by 3 bases; unmatched bases: 8. The CDR3 loop reads CASSEAYGTVDYEQYF. Written as DNA, the CDR3 is TGTGCCAGCAGTGAAGCCTACGGGACAGTCGACTACGAGCAGTACTTC.

The chain couples TRBV5-6 to TRBJ1-6; maybe TRBD1 (5 bases). Deletions cut 0 bases from V and 7 bases from J, with 14 bases between. The germline V gene encodes CDR1 SGHDT and CDR2 YYEEEE. CDR3 length equals 16 residues. In nucleotides, the CDR3 is TGTGCCAGCAGCTTGGACTCAGGGAAGGAAAATTCACCCCTCCACTTT. This translates into CASSLDSGKENSPLHF. Filled out from reference TRBV5-6 and TRBJ1-6, the complete variable domain reads DAGVTQSPTHLIKTRGQQVTLRCSPKSGHDTVSWYQQALGQGPQFIFQYYEEEERQRGNFPDRFSGHQFPNYSSELNVNALLLGDSALYLCASSLDSGKENSPLHFGNGTRLTVT.

The V gene is TRBV7-9, the J gene TRBJ2-3; perhaps TRBD2 as D (5 bases). Trimming left V 1 base short and J 4 bases short, with 6 bases between. The CDR3 has 13 residues. The germline V gene encodes CDR1 SEHNR and CDR2 FQNEAQ (reference sequence). CDR3 sequence reads: CASSLVLADTQYF. The CDR3 DNA is TGTGCCAGCAGCTTAGTACTAGCAGATACGCAGTATTTT.

The chain recombines TRBV21-1 with TRBJ2-2; TRBD1, the table's D call, lacks a check against the DNA. TRBV21-1 is a pseudogene segment. The CDR3 has 16 amino acids. The CDR3 spells CASSKGRQPHGGELFF. The DNA for the CDR3 is TGTGCCAGCAGCAAAGGTCGACAGCCCCACGGCGGGGAGCTGTTTTTT.